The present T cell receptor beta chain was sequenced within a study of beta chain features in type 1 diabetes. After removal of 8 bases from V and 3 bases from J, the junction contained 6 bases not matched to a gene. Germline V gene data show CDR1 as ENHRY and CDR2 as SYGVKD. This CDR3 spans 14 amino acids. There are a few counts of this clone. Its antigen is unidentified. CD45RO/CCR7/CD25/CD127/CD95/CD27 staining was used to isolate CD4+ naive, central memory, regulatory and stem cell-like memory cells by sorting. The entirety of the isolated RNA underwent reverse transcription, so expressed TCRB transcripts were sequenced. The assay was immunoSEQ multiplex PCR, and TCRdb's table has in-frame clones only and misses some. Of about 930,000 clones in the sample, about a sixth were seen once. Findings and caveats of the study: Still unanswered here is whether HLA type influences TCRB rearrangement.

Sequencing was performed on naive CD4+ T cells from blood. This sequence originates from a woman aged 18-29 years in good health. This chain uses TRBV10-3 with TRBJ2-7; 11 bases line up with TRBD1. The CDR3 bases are TGTGCCATCTCTTCCGGGACAGGGGGCTACGAGCAGTACTTC. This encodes CAISSGTGGYEQYF.